This is a list of T cell receptor beta chains from one sample in a study of long-term antiretroviral therapy in people with HIV. Measured with immunoSEQ multiplex PCR; TCRdb has only the in-frame clones, and not every one. Altogether some 20,000 clones are present, 85% to 90% being singletons, with the ten largest covering roughly 9%. The source was unsorted PBMCs, collected 4.2 years after starting antiretroviral therapy. The receptors stem from a middle-aged man with HIV. Both conserved end residues are part of each CDR3. Fields, in order: V gene, J gene, D gene, clone size, CDR3 DNA, CDR3 protein. D genes are given only for firm matches. Some rows have no size entry. The others give once, few or many, or a class for an expanded clone.

TRBV5-4,TRBJ1-1,-,-,TGTGCCAGCAGCTCAGGAGTCCCGTGGCAGGGAAAGAACACTGAAGCTTTCTTT,CASSSGVPWQGKNTEAFF
TRBV12-2,TRBJ2-7,-,-,TGTGCAAGTCGCTTAGCGCTCGGGACTAGCGGGGGACGGGCCTACGAGCAGTACTTC,CASRLALGTSGGRAYEQYF
TRBV6-1,TRBJ2-7,-,-,TGTGCCAGCAGTGAAGGTCAGGGAGCCTACGAGCAGTACTTC,CASSEGQGAYEQYF
TRBV2,TRBJ1-6,-,-,TGTGCCAGCTTGTTCGGCCGGGCCAAAAATAATTCACCCCTCCACTTT,CASLFGRAKNNSPLHF
TRBV4-3,TRBJ2-3,-,-,TGCGCCAGCAGCCAAGATCGACGCGGGGGCAATACGCAGTATTTT,CASSQDRRGGNTQYF
TRBV11-2,TRBJ2-3,-,-,TGTGCCAGCAGCTTAGTCGGGGGCGCGCAGTATTTT,CASSLVGGAQYF
TRBV10-3,TRBJ1-1,TRBD1,once,TGTGCCATCAAGGGGACAGTCAACACGAACACTGAAGCTTTCTTT,CAIKGTVNTNTEAFF
TRBV19,TRBJ1-5,-,-,TGTGCCAGTAGTATAAGGGGCGCGGGGGCCCAGCATTTT,CASSIRGAGAQHF
TRBV5-6,TRBJ2-3,-,-,TGTGCCAGCAAGCAGAAATACACAGATACGCAGTATTTT,CASKQKYTDTQYF
TRBV11-2,TRBJ1-2,TRBD1,-,TGTGCCAGCAGCTCAAGTGGACAGGTTTTATTCTATGGCTACACCTTC,CASSSSGQVLFYGYTF
TRBV4-3,TRBJ2-5,TRBD1,-,TGCGCCAGCAGCCAAAACAGGGGAGAGACTCAGTACTTC,CASSQNRGETQYF
TRBV11-2,TRBJ2-3,TRBD2,-,TGTGCCAGCAGCCCAGGGACTAGCGGGGGGGCCACAGATACGCAGTATTTT,CASSPGTSGGATDTQYF
TRBV6-5,TRBJ2-6,-,-,TGTGCCACCCGGATCTCTGGGGCCAACGTCCTGACTTTC,CATRISGANVLTF
TRBV19,TRBJ2-1,TRBD2,-,TGTGCCAGTAGTAGGGGTGGGGTGGGACTAGCGGGCGAGCAGTTCTTC,CASSRGGVGLAGEQFF
TRBV9,TRBJ1-6,-,-,TGTGCCAGCAGCCTCCAGGGCACGGAGTATAATTCACCCCTCCACTTT,CASSLQGTEYNSPLHF
TRBV11-2,TRBJ2-7,-,-,TGTGCCAGCAGCTTAGAGGTCTCGGGGTCCGCGGGGAGCTCCTACGAGCAGTACTTC,CASSLEVSGSAGSSYEQYF
TRBV14,TRBJ2-1,-,-,TGTGCCAGCAGCCAAGGGCGGGACTGGCTTAGCGATGAGCAGTTCTTC,CASSQGRDWLSDEQFF
TRBV5-6,TRBJ2-7,TRBD2,-,TGTGCCAGCAGCCCGGGACTAGCGGGGAGCGAGCAGTACTTC,CASSPGLAGSEQYF
TRBV5-1,TRBJ2-7,-,once,TGCGCCAGCAGCTCGGGACTTTCGGTCTACGAGCAGTACTTC,CASSSGLSVYEQYF
TRBV18,TRBJ2-3,TRBD1,once,TGTGCCAGCTCCCCCGGACAGGGGTCCACAGATACGCAGTATTTT,CASSPGQGSTDTQYF
TRBV7-7,TRBJ2-2,-,once,TGTGCCAGCAGCTTAACCGGAACTCTCACCGGGGAGCTGTTTTTT,CASSLTGTLTGELFF
TRBV27,TRBJ2-3,-,-,TGTGCCAGCAGTTTATCATGGTCAGGGGCAGATACGCAGTATTTT,CASSLSWSGADTQYF
TRBV29-1,TRBJ2-5,-,few,TGCAGCGTTGCCGAGCCACAAGAGACCCAGTACTTC,CSVAEPQETQYF
TRBV27,TRBJ1-2,-,-,TGTGCCAGCAGTTTATTGTCGGGCTATGGCTACACCTTC,CASSLLSGYGYTF
TRBV29-1,TRBJ1-2,-,-,TGCAGCGCAGACGTATCACAAGGCTACACCTTC,CSADVSQGYTF
TRBV4-3,TRBJ2-7,-,-,TGCGCCAGCAGCCAAGGGGGGAACGGCTACGAGCAGTACTTC,CASSQGGNGYEQYF
TRBV10-3,TRBJ1-1,TRBD1,-,TGTGCCATCACTACGGACAGGGGAAACACTGAAGCTTTCTTT,CAITTDRGNTEAFF
TRBV5-1,TRBJ1-1,-,-,TGCGCCAGCAGCTTGTCAGCCGCGAACACTGAAGCTTTCTTT,CASSLSAANTEAFF
TRBV10-1,TRBJ2-7,TRBD1,-,TGCGCCAGCAGTGAAGGGACAGGGCCCTACGAGCAGTACTTC,CASSEGTGPYEQYF
TRBV5-6,TRBJ1-1,-,-,TGTGCCAGCAGCTCGGGACCCCTCCCCAATCTTTTCTTT,CASSSGPLPNLFF
TRBV5-4,TRBJ2-1,TRBD2,-,TGTGCCAGCAGCTTGTTTAGCGGGGGGTCCCACAATGAGCAGTTCTTC,CASSLFSGGSHNEQFF
TRBV10-1,TRBJ2-3,-,once,TGCGCCAGCAGTGATAGAGATACGCAGTATTTT,CASSDRDTQYF
TRBV30,TRBJ1-1,-,-,TGTGCCTGGAGTGTTCAGGGGAACACTGAAGCTTTCTTT,CAWSVQGNTEAFF
TRBV13,TRBJ1-4,TRBD1,-,TGTGCCAGCAGCTCGAACGGACAGGGGCCTAATGAAAAACTGTTTTTT,CASSSNGQGPNEKLFF
TRBV7-2,TRBJ2-3,TRBD2,-,TGTGCCAGCAGCTTAGCCTACGCGGGGGGGTCCTCGACTAGCACAGATACGCAGTATTTT,CASSLAYAGGSSTSTDTQYF
TRBV11-2,TRBJ1-1,-,-,TGTGCCAGCAGCTTATCAACGGGGCCGAACACTGAAGCTTTCTTT,CASSLSTGPNTEAFF
TRBV23-1,TRBJ2-1,-,once,TGCGCCAGCGCCAGTTTTTTGCCCAATGAGCAGTTCTTC,CASASFLPNEQFF
TRBV5-1,TRBJ2-3,TRBD2,-,TGCGCCAGCAGCTTGGAGCGGGGGGGCTTGGATACGCAGTATTTT,CASSLERGGLDTQYF
TRBV30,TRBJ1-5,TRBD1,-,TGTGCCTGGAGCCAGGGGGGTCAGCCCCAGCATTTT,CAWSQGGQPQHF
TRBV5-4,TRBJ2-7,-,-,TGTGCCAGCAGCTTGGGCAGCCGCTTTGGGAACGAGCAGTACTTC,CASSLGSRFGNEQYF
TRBV7-9,TRBJ2-5,-,-,TGTGCCAGCGCCTCCAGGGAGACCCAGTACTTC,CASASRETQYF
TRBV2,TRBJ2-7,-,-,TGTGCCAGCAGGGACAGACTAGCCCGATTGGCCGAGCAGTACTTC,CASRDRLARLAEQYF
TRBV7-2,TRBJ2-3,-,-,TGTGCCAGCAGCTCTAGCACAGATACGCAGTATTTT,CASSSSTDTQYF
TRBV4-2,TRBJ2-7,-,-,TGTGCCAGCAGCCAAGAGAAAGCAGGGACCTACGAGCAGTACTTC,CASSQEKAGTYEQYF
TRBV10-3,TRBJ1-4,-,-,TGTGCCATCAGTGAATCGTATGAAAAACTGTTTTTT,CAISESYEKLFF
TRBV6-5,TRBJ1-4,-,-,TGTGCCAGCAGTACGGGCGGAAAACTGTTTTTT,CASSTGGKLFF
TRBV30,TRBJ1-5,-,-,TGTGCCTGGAGTGTAGACAACAATCAGCCCCAGCATTTT,CAWSVDNNQPQHF
TRBV5-6,TRBJ2-7,TRBD1,-,TGTGCCAGCAGCTTGACCGACAGGGGCCACGAGCAGTACTTC,CASSLTDRGHEQYF
TRBV19,TRBJ2-7,-,once,TGTGCCAGTAGCGACACTTCCTACGAGCAGTACTTC,CASSDTSYEQYF
TRBV5-4,TRBJ2-2,TRBD1,once,TGTGCCAGCAGCCCACCGGGACAGGCGAACACCGGGGAGCTGTTTTTT,CASSPPGQANTGELFF
TRBV5-1,TRBJ2-5,-,once,TGCGCCAGCAGCTTGAATAGTCAAGAGACCCAGTACTTC,CASSLNSQETQYF
TRBV6-1,TRBJ2-2,TRBD1,-,TGTGCCAGCAGTGCCCCAGGGGGCGCGGACACCGGGGAGCTGTTTTTT,CASSAPGGADTGELFF
TRBV4-1,TRBJ2-3,TRBD2,-,TGCGCCAGCAGCCAAGAAGGACTAGCAGGCACAGATACGCAGTATTTT,CASSQEGLAGTDTQYF
TRBV7-6,TRBJ2-2,TRBD2,-,TGTGCCAGCAGCCCCCGGGGGGCCGGGGAGCTGTTTTTT,CASSPRGAGELFF
TRBV19,TRBJ2-3,-,-,TGTGCCAGTAGTACCGGCGGTAGCAGAGATACGCAGTATTTT,CASSTGGSRDTQYF
TRBV27,TRBJ1-2,TRBD1,-,TGTGCCAGCAGGCCCAACCCGGGACAGGGGTTTGTTCATGGCTACACCTTC,CASRPNPGQGFVHGYTF
TRBV5-1,TRBJ1-4,-,-,TGCGCCAGCAGCGCAAGCCCGGGAGCGCCCAATGAAAAACTGTTTTTT,CASSASPGAPNEKLFF
TRBV19,TRBJ2-1,-,-,TGTGCCAGTAGTATAAACAGGGACCCCTACAATGAGCAGTTCTTC,CASSINRDPYNEQFF
TRBV5-1,TRBJ2-3,TRBD2,-,TGCGCCAGCAGAGAAGGACTAGCGGGGGGGCGGGATACGCAGTATTTT,CASREGLAGGRDTQYF
TRBV6-1,TRBJ2-7,-,-,TGTGCCAGCATCGCGACCGGAACTAACTACGAGCAGTACTTC,CASIATGTNYEQYF